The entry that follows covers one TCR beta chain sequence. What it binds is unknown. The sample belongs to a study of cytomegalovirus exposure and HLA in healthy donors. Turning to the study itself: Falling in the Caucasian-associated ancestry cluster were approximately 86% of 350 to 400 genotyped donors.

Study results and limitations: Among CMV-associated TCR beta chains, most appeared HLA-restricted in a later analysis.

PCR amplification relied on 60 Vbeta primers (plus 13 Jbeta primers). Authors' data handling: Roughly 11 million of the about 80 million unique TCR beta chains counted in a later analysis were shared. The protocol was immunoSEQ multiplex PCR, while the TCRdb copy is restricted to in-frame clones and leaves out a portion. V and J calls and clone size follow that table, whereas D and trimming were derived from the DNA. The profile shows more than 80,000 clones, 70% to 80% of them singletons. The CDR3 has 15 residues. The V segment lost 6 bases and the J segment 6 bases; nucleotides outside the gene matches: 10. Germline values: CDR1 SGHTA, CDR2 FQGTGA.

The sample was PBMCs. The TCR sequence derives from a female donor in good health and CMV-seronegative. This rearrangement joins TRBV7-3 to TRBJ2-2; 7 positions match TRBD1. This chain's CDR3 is CASSRTGVRPGELFF. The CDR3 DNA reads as TGTGCCAGCAGTCGGACAGGAGTGAGGCCCGGGGAGCTGTTTTTT.